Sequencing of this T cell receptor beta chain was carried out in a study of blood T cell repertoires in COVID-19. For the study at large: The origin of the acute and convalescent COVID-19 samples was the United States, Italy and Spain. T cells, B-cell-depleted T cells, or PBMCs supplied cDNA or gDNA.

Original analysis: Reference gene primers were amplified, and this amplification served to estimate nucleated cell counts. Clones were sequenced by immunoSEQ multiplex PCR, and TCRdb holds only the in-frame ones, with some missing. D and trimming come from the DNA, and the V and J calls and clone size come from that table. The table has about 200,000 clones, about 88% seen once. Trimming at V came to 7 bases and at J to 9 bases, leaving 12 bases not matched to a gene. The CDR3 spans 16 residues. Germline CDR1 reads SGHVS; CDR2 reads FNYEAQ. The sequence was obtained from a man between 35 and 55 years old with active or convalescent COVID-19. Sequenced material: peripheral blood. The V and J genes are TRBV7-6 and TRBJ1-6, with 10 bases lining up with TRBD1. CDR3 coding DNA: TGTGCCAGCAACAGCTTATTGGGACAGGGGATTTCACCCCTCCACTTT. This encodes CASNSLLGQGISPLHF.